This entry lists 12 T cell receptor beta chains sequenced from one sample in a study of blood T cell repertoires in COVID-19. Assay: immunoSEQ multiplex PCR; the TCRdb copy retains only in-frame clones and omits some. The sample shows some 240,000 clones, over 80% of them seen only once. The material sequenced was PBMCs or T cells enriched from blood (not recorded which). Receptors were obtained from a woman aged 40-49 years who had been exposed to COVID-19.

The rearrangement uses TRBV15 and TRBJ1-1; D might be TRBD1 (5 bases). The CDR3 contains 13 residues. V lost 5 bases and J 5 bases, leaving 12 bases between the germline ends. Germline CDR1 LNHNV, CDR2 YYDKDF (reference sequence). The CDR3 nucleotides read TGTGCCACCAGCCCCTTTGGGGGGACTGAAGCTTTCTTT. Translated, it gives CATSPFGGTEAFF.

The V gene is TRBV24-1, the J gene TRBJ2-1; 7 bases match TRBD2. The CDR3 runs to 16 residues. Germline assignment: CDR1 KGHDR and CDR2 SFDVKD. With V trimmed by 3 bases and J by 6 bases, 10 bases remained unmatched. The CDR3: CATSDPPGGNGNEQFF. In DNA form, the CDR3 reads TGTGCCACCAGTGATCCTCCGGGGGGTAATGGCAATGAGCAGTTCTTC.

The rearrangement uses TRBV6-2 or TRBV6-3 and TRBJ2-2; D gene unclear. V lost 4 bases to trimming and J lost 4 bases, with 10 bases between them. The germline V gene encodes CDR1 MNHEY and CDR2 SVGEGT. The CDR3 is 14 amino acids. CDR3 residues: CASSLFRSTGELFF. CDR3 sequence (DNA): TGTGCCAGCAGTTTATTCAGATCCACCGGGGAGCTGTTTTTT.

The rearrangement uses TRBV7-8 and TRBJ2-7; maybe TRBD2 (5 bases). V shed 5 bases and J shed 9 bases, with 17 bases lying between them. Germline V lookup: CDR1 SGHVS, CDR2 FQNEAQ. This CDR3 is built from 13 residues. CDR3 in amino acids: CASSAGGQPTQYV. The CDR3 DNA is TGTGCCAGCAGCGCGGGTGGCCAGCCCACGCAGTACGTC.

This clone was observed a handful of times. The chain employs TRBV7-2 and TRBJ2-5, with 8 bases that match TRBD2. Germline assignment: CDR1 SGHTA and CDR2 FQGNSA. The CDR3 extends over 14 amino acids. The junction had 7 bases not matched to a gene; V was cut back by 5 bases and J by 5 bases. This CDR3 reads CASSPGGGWETQYF. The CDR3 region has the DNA TGTGCCAGCAGCCCCGGGGGGGGCTGGGAGACCCAGTACTTC.

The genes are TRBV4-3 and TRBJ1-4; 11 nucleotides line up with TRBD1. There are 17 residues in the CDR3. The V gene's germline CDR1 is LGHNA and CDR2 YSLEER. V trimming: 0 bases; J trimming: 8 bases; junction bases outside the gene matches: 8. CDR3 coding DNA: TGCGCCAGCAGCCAAGATTTTAAGGGACAGGGGGGAGAAAAACTGTTTTTT. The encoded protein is CASSQDFKGQGGEKLFF.

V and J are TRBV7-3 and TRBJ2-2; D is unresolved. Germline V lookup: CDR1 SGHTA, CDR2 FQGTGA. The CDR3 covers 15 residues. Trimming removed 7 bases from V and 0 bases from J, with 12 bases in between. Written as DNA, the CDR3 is TGTGCCAGCAACTCGGAGCCAGCGAACACCGGGGAGCTGTTTTTT. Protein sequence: CASNSEPANTGELFF.

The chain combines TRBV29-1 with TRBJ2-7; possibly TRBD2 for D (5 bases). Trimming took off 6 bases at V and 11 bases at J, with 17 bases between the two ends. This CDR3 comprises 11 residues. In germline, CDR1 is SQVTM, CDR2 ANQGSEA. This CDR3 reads CSVRISTREYF. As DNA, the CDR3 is TGCAGCGTCCGAATTTCTACGAGGGAGTACTTC.

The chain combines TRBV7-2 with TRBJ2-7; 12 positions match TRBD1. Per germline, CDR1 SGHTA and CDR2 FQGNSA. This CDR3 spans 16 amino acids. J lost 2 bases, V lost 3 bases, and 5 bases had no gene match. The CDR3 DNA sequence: TGTGCCAGCAGCTTCCGGGACAGGGGGCGGGCCTACGAGCAGTACTTC. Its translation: CASSFRDRGRAYEQYF.

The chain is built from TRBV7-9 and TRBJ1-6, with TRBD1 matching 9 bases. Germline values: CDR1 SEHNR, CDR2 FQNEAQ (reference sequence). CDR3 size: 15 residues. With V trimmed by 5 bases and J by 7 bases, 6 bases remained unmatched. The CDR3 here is CASSGTGGRNSPLHF. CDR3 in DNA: TGTGCCAGCAGCGGTACAGGGGGCAGGAATTCACCCCTCCACTTT.

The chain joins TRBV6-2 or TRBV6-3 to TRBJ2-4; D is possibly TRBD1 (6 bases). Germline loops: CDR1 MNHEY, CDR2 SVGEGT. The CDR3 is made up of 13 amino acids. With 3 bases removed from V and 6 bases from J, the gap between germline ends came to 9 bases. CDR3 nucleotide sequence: TGTGCCAGCAGTTATTCACAGGGAAACATTCAGTACTTC. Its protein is CASSYSQGNIQYF.

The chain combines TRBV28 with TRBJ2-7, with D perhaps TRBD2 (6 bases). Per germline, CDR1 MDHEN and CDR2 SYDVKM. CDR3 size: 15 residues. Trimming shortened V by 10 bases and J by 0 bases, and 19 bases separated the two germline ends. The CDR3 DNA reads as TGTGCCACCACGGGGGTTCGGGGTAGCTCCTACGAGCAGTACTTC. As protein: CATTGVRGSSYEQYF.